This TCR beta chain appears in the sequencing data of a study of blood T cell repertoires in COVID-19. Ages ranged from about 18 to 89 years, with residence in about two dozen US areas. Cohort placement rested on clinical history that participants reported themselves. Sequenced by immunoSEQ multiplex PCR; TCRdb stores in-frame clones only, minus some. Of 350,000 or so clones listed, almost 90% are singletons. The CDR3 has 16 residues. Losses at the gene ends were 4 bases for V and 3 bases for J; bases not matched to a gene: 7. Per the germline V gene, CDR1 is SGHRS and CDR2 is YFSETQ. The source of this sequence is a woman aged 25 to 45 who had been exposed to COVID-19. The chain combines TRBV5-1 with TRBJ1-6; TRBD1 matches 7 bases. Sample: PBMCs or T cells enriched from blood (not recorded which). The CDR3 nucleotides are TGCGCCAGCAGCCGGGACAGCAAAGACTATAATTCACCCCTCCACTTT. Translation: CASSRDSKDYNSPLHF.